These T cell receptor beta chains were read from a single sample in a study of shared clonotypes between healthy human individuals. Produced via immunoSEQ multiplex PCR; TCRdb's table is partial and in-frame only. The sample contains 2 million to 2.5 million clones, 85% to 95% of which appear only once. Sequencing used naive CD4+ T cells from PBMCs. The receptors originated from a man aged 18 to 29 in good health. Some clones in this sample may be carry-over from other donors' samples. CDR3s include the opening cysteine and the closing phenylalanine or tryptophan. Fields, in order: J gene, V gene, CDR3 protein.

j_call: TRBJ2-7
v_call: TRBV18
cdr3_aa: CASSQRDLFEQYF

j_call: TRBJ1-5
v_call: TRBV13
cdr3_aa: CASSLGRGRQGRHQPQHF

j_call: TRBJ1-2
v_call: TRBV7-8
cdr3_aa: CASSLVPGGGYGYTF

j_call: TRBJ2-4
v_call: TRBV5-1
cdr3_aa: CASSLSATGGSKNIQYF

j_call: TRBJ2-5
v_call: TRBV5-1
cdr3_aa: CASSALQGKETQYF

j_call: TRBJ1-1
v_call: TRBV7-3
cdr3_aa: CASSRSGTGNTEAFF

j_call: TRBJ2-7
v_call: TRBV7-8
cdr3_aa: CASSWGTGGPYEQYF

j_call: TRBJ1-5
v_call: TRBV6-1
cdr3_aa: CASSEAVGGNQPQHF

j_call: TRBJ2-7
v_call: TRBV28
cdr3_aa: CASSLGGYEQYF

j_call: TRBJ1-2
v_call: TRBV27
cdr3_aa: CASSFLRYRDTSMYGYTF

j_call: TRBJ2-3
v_call: TRBV2
cdr3_aa: CASSEAGTLSTDTQYF

j_call: TRBJ1-5
v_call: TRBV10-3
cdr3_aa: CAISESDRYEPQHF

j_call: TRBJ2-3
v_call: TRBV5-4
cdr3_aa: CASSFLSDTQYF

j_call: TRBJ2-3
v_call: TRBV2
cdr3_aa: CASSGLAGLSTDTQYF

j_call: TRBJ2-3
v_call: TRBV11-3
cdr3_aa: CASSSTTPDTQYF

j_call: TRBJ2-2
v_call: TRBV10-1
cdr3_aa: CASSESQSRGELFF

j_call: TRBJ2-3
v_call: TRBV5-1
cdr3_aa: CASSLGPSGTDTQYF

j_call: TRBJ2-2
v_call: TRBV30
cdr3_aa: CAWSVTITGELFF

j_call: TRBJ1-1
v_call: TRBV7-3
cdr3_aa: CASSFSYTEAFF

j_call: TRBJ2-5
v_call: TRBV5-1
cdr3_aa: CASSFGRERETQYF

j_call: TRBJ1-1
v_call: TRBV18
cdr3_aa: CASSEELMNTEAFF

j_call: TRBJ2-7
v_call: TRBV28
cdr3_aa: CASSTPPESLNYEQYF